Listed below are T cell receptor beta chains from one sample, sequenced in a study of radiotherapy plus CTLA-4 blockade in lung cancer. Sequencing used immunoSEQ multiplex PCR; TCRdb keeps in-frame clones, though not all of them. In the table there are roughly 45,000 clones, 65% to 70% of which are singletons. The sequenced sample was peripheral blood, obtained from a patient treated with radiotherapy plus ipilimumab. These receptor sequences come from a human donor with non-small cell lung cancer who had a partial response to radiotherapy plus ipilimumab. Each CDR3 is given with its conserved first and last residue. The D gene is left open where the match is weak. Where a row states a size, it is once, few, many or the class of an expanded clone; other rows omit it.

V gene	D gene	J gene	clone size	CDR3 protein	CDR3 DNA
TRBV7-9	TRBD1	TRBJ1-2	few	CASSQDRGAPTF	TGTGCCAGCAGCCAGGACAGGGGAGCCCCCACCTTC
TRBV5-6	NA	TRBJ2-1	NA	CASSSGVYNEQFF	TGTGCCAGCAGCTCAGGGGTTTACAATGAGCAGTTCTTC
TRBV5-1	TRBD2	TRBJ2-7	NA	CASASGNEQYF	TGCGCCAGCGCGAGCGGGAACGAGCAGTACTTC
TRBV7-2	TRBD1	TRBJ1-1	NA	CASSLTGGGHTEAFF	TGTGCCAGCAGCTTAACAGGGGGCGGTCACACTGAAGCTTTCTTT
TRBV10-3	NA	TRBJ1-6	NA	CAISQYLAGSPLHF	TGTGCCATCAGCCAGTACCTGGCTGGTTCACCCCTCCACTTT
TRBV27	TRBD1	TRBJ1-1	NA	CASSPKTGLKAEAFF	TGTGCCAGCAGTCCAAAGACAGGGTTAAAGGCTGAAGCTTTCTTT
TRBV18	TRBD1	TRBJ2-7	NA	CASSPPRQGGEQYF	TGTGCCAGCTCACCACCAAGACAGGGGGGTGAGCAGTACTTC
TRBV6-4	TRBD1	TRBJ2-5	NA	CASSVKDRGVGETQYF	TGTGCCAGCAGTGTAAAGGACAGGGGAGTTGGTGAGACCCAGTACTTC
TRBV6-6	NA	TRBJ2-5	NA	CASSMDRTGTQYF	TGTGCCAGCAGCATGGACAGAACGGGGACCCAGTACTTC
TRBV7-3	TRBD2	TRBJ2-1	few	CASSFASSGISEQFF	TGTGCCAGCAGCTTCGCCTCTAGCGGGATTAGCGAGCAGTTCTTC
TRBV5-1	NA	TRBJ2-2	NA	CASSLRGGQPNTGELFF	TGCGCCAGCAGCTTAAGAGGGGGACAACCGAACACCGGGGAGCTGTTTTTT
TRBV5-6	NA	TRBJ2-7	NA	CASSWESSSYEQYF	TGTGCCAGCAGCTGGGAGTCGAGCTCCTACGAGCAGTACTTC
TRBV4-2	TRBD2	TRBJ2-1	NA	CASSSGLDYNEQFF	TGTGCCAGCAGCTCCGGACTAGACTACAATGAGCAGTTCTTC
TRBV25-1	NA	TRBJ1-2	few	CASSEYEGNYGYTF	TGTGCCAGCAGTGAATATGAGGGCAACTATGGCTACACCTTC
TRBV2	TRBD1	TRBJ2-5	NA	CASAGGSQETQYF	TGTGCCAGCGCAGGGGGTTCCCAAGAGACCCAGTACTTC
TRBV9	TRBD2	TRBJ2-1	NA	CASNRGGGDNEQFF	TGTGCCAGCAACCGCGGGGGGGGAGACAATGAGCAGTTCTTC
TRBV19	TRBD2	TRBJ2-1	NA	CASSIASGSYNEQFF	TGTGCCAGTAGTATAGCTAGCGGGTCCTACAATGAGCAGTTCTTC
TRBV25-1	TRBD2	TRBJ2-5	NA	CASSGAGAGGTQYF	TGTGCCAGCAGTGGGGCCGGGGCGGGGGGGACCCAGTACTTC
TRBV4-1	NA	TRBJ2-7	few	CASSQEGTAAEQYF	TGCGCCAGCAGCCAAGAAGGAACAGCGGCCGAGCAGTACTTC
TRBV30	TRBD2	TRBJ2-1	NA	CALTSGRGEQFF	TGTGCCCTCACTAGCGGGAGAGGGGAGCAGTTCTTC
TRBV29-1	TRBD2	TRBJ2-7	NA	CSVTPPSGRVGEQYF	TGCAGCGTTACCCCCCCTAGCGGGAGGGTGGGCGAGCAGTACTTC
TRBV5-1	NA	TRBJ2-2	NA	CASSFMDSSNTGELFF	TGCGCCAGCAGCTTCATGGACAGTTCGAACACCGGGGAGCTGTTTTTT